The rows below give T cell receptor beta chains drawn from one sample of a study of blood T cell repertoires in COVID-19. Clones were sequenced by immunoSEQ multiplex PCR, and TCRdb holds only the in-frame ones, with some missing. This sample carries under 350,000 clones, around 90% of them seen once, and the ten largest clones take around 2.5%. Sequencing was performed on PBMCs or T cells enriched from blood (not recorded which). Receptors originate from a man between 60 and 75 years old who had recovered from COVID-19. Each CDR3 is given with its conserved first and last residue. D genes are given only for firm matches. Rows give clone size only sometimes, using once, few, many, or a class for an expanded clone.

TRBJ1-1,.,TRBD1,TRBV7-2,TGTGCCAGCAGCTTATCCAGGGGGGACACTGAAGCTTTCTTT,CASSLSRGDTEAFF
TRBJ1-3,.,.,TRBV3-1/TRBV3-2,TGTGCCAGCAGCCAAAACTCCTACAGGGCCTCTGGAAACACCATATATTTT,CASSQNSYRASGNTIYF
TRBJ1-1,few,.,TRBV5-4,TGTGCCAGCAGCTTGGGTAGAACTGAAGCTTTCTTT,CASSLGRTEAFF
TRBJ2-5,.,.,TRBV30,TGTGCCTGGAGTCTGGGGGCCGAGACCCAGTACTTC,CAWSLGAETQYF
TRBJ2-5,.,.,TRBV7-8,TGTGCCAGCAGCTCCCTTTGGAACGACAGGAAAGAGACCCAGTACTTC,CASSSLWNDRKETQYF
TRBJ1-2,.,.,TRBV7-2,TGTGCCAGCAGCTTAGGGCTGGGCACGTCCAGGGGCTACACCTTC,CASSLGLGTSRGYTF
TRBJ1-2,.,TRBD1,TRBV2,TGTGCCAGCAGTGAGGGGGACAGGGGCCTTGGCTACACCTTC,CASSEGDRGLGYTF
TRBJ2-7,once,TRBD2,TRBV11-3,TGTGCCAGCAGCTTAGCGGGAGGGTCCTACGAGCAGTACTTC,CASSLAGGSYEQYF
TRBJ2-7,.,.,TRBV29-1,TGCAGCGTTGAGGCTGGCAGGGCCCCCTACGAGCAGTACTTC,CSVEAGRAPYEQYF
TRBJ2-7,.,TRBD1,TRBV5-4,TGTGCCAGCAGTCCGGGACAGGGCTCCTACGAGCAGTACTTC,CASSPGQGSYEQYF
TRBJ1-5,.,TRBD1,TRBV18,TGTGCCAGCTCACAAGGACAGGGTCAACAGCCCCAGCATTTT,CASSQGQGQQPQHF
TRBJ2-5,.,.,TRBV20-1,TGCAGTGCTAGAGTCATTCAGACCCAGTACTTC,CSARVIQTQYF
TRBJ2-1,.,TRBD1,TRBV9,TGTGCCAGCAGCGCCCCACTCCGGGACAGGGCGAACAATGAGCAGTTCTTC,CASSAPLRDRANNEQFF
TRBJ1-5,.,TRBD1,TRBV11-2,TGTGCCAGCAGCCAGGACAGGGGCAATCAGCCCCAGCATTTT,CASSQDRGNQPQHF
TRBJ1-5,few,.,TRBV3-1/TRBV3-2,TGTGCCAGCAGCCAAACAGGGAACAATCAGCCCCAGCATTTT,CASSQTGNNQPQHF
TRBJ1-2,.,.,TRBV7-8,TGTGCCAGCAGCCCCTTTAACTATGGCTACACCTTC,CASSPFNYGYTF
TRBJ2-3,.,.,TRBV4-1,TGCGCCAGCAGCCAAGAAAGAGCAGATACGCAGTATTTT,CASSQERADTQYF
TRBJ1-4,.,TRBD1,TRBV14,TGTGCCAGCAGCCAGGCCGGGACAGGGGTCGAAAAACTGTTTTTT,CASSQAGTGVEKLFF
TRBJ1-5,.,TRBD1,TRBV3-1/TRBV3-2,TGTGCCAGCAGTCTGACAGGGGGCAATCAGCCCCAGCATTTT,CASSLTGGNQPQHF
TRBJ2-5,many,TRBD2,TRBV4-2,TGTGCCAGCAGCCAAATGGAATTAGCGGGAGTCGGAGAGACCCAGTACTTC,CASSQMELAGVGETQYF
TRBJ1-4,.,.,TRBV12-3/TRBV12-4,TGTGCCAGCGCCAGTACAACTAATGAAAAACTGTTTTTT,CASASTTNEKLFF
TRBJ1-5,.,.,TRBV19,TGTGCCAGTAGTACCCTGAGGGCAGATCAGCCCCAGCATTTT,CASSTLRADQPQHF
TRBJ1-4,.,.,TRBV15,TGTGCCACCAGCAGAGATCTAGATGAAAAACTGTTTTTT,CATSRDLDEKLFF
TRBJ2-7,.,TRBD2,TRBV4-3,TGCGCCAGCAGCCAAGATCCCCTAGCGGGGGGGACCTCCTACGAGCAGTACTTC,CASSQDPLAGGTSYEQYF
TRBJ2-1,.,TRBD1,TRBV2,TGTGCCAGCAGAGACCTTGGACAGGACCGCTCCTACAATGAGCAGTTCTTC,CASRDLGQDRSYNEQFF
TRBJ2-3,.,.,TRBV3-1/TRBV3-2,TGTGCCAGCAGCCAAGAACTAGTACCAGATACGCAGTATTTT,CASSQELVPDTQYF
TRBJ1-1,.,TRBD1,TRBV5-1,TGCGCCAGCAGCTGGGGGACAGGGGCGAACACTGAAGCTTTCTTT,CASSWGTGANTEAFF
TRBJ1-2,.,.,TRBV3-1/TRBV3-2,TGTGCCAGCAGCCAAGTACAGGCCGTCGGTGGCTACACCTTC,CASSQVQAVGGYTF
TRBJ2-3,.,.,TRBV24-1,TGTGCCACCGCGAGTTCAGATACGCAGTATTTT,CATASSDTQYF
TRBJ1-2,.,TRBD1,TRBV7-9,TGTGCCAGCAGCTTCTCCGACCGCCAGGGGGATGGCTACACCTTC,CASSFSDRQGDGYTF
TRBJ2-3,.,.,TRBV30,TGTGCCTGGACCGACCTAATAAAGACAACTAGCACAGATACGCAGTATTTT,CAWTDLIKTTSTDTQYF
TRBJ1-3,.,.,TRBV7-2,TGTGCCAGCAGCTTAGGACAGGGAAACACCATATATTTT,CASSLGQGNTIYF